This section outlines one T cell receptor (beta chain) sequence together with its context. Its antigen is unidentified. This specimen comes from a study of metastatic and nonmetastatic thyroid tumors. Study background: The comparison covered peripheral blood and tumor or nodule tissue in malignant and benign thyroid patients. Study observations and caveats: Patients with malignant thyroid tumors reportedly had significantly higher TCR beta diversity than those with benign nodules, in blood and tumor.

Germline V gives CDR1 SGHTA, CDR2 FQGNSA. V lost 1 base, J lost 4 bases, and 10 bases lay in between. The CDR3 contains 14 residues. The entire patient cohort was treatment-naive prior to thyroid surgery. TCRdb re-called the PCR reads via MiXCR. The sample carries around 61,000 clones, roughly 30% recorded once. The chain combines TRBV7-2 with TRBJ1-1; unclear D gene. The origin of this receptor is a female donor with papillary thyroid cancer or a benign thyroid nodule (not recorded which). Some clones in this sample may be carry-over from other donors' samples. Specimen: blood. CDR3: CASSLEIVLTEAFF. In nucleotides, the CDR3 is TGTGCCAGCAGCTTAGAGATAGTTCTCACTGAAGCTTTCTTT.